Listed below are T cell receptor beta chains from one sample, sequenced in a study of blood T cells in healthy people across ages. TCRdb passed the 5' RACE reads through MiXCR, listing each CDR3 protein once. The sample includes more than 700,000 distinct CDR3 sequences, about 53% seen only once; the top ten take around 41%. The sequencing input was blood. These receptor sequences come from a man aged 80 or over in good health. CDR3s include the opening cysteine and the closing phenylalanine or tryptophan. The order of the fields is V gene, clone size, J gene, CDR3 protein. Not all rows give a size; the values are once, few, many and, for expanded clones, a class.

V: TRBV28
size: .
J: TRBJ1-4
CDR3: CASSAPGGGAEKLFF

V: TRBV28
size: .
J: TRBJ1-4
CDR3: CASSFPGGHGGEKLFF

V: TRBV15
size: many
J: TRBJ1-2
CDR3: CATSKDRDRPYYGYTF

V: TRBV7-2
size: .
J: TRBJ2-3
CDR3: CASSLPRLPHRYAYF

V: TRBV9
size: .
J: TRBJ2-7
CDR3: CASSPQGGIGNEQYF

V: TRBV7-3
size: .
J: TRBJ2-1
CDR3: CASSRPSTVEGSNEQFF

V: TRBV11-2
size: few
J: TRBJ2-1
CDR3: CASTEYKDEQFF

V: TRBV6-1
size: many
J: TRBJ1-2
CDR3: CASRSAPGVAYGYTF

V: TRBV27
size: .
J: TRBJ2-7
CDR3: CASSLLGGISYEQYF

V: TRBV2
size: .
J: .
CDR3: CASIENRGHEQYF

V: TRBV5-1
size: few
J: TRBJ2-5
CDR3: CASSLNPIVAQETQYF

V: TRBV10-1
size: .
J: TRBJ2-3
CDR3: CATASLAGDTDTQYF

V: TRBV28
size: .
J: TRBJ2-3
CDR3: CASSLRFPPATQYF

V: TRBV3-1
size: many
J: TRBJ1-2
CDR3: CASRPSGGLRGYTF

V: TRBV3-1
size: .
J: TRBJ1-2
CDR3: CASSPDRTYGYTF

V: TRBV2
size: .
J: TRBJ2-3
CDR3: CASSVGRQTRTDTQYF

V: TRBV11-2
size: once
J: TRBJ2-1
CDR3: CASSLVRLALLSYNEQFF

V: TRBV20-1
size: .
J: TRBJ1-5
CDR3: CSARDYGQPNQPQHF

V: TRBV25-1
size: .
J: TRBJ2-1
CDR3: CASSEYSSGTYEQFF

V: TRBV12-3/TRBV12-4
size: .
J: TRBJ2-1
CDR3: CASSLGVVWGWNEQFF

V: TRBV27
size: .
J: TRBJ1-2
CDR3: CASSSGSDGYTF

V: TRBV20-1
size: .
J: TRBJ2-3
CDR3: CSARRDASTDTQYF

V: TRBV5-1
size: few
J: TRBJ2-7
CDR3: CASSSLGLSGYEQYF

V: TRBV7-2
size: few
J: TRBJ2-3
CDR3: CASSAQVVSTDTQYF

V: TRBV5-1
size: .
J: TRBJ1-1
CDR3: CASSLSPVRDTEAFF

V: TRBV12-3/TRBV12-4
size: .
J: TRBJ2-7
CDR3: CAGSSGGRPPEQYF

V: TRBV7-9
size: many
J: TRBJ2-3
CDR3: CASSSRVGARADTQYF

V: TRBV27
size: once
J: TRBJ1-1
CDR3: CASSRGGQVGTEAFF

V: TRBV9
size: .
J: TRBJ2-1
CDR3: CASSVGWGPDEQFF

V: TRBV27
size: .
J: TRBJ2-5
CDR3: CASSIQGASYNEQYF

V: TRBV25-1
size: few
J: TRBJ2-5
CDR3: CASSEYRDRTETQYF

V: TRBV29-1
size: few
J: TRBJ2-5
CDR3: CSVATVEGETQYF

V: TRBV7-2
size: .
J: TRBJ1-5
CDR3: CASSFTGPSQPQHF

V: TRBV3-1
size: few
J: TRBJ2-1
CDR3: CASGRLAGNNEQFF

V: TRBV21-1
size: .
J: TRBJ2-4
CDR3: CASSFRDRGWEQYF

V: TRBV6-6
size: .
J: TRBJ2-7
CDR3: CASSYSGGSSYEQYF

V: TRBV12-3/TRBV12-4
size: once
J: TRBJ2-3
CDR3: CASSLEGSGGRDTQYF

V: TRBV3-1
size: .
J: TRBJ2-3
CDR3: CASSPPGGSGDAYF